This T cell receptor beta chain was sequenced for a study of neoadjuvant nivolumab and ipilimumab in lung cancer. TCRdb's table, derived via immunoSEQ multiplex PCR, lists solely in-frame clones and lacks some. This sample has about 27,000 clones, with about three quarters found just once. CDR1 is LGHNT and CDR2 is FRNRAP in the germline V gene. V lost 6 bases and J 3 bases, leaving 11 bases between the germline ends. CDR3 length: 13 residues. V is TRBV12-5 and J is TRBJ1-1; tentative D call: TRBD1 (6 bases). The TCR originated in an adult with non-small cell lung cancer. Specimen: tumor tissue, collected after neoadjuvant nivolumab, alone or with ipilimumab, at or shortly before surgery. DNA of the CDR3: TGTGCTAGTGGCCTCAACAGGGACACTGAAGCTTTCTTT. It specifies CASGLNRDTEAFF.